This TCR beta chain was sequenced in a study of T cells in Graves' hyperthyroidism and ophthalmopathy. Trimming removed 0 bases from V and 5 bases from J, with 7 bases in between. From germline, CDR1 is SQVTM and CDR2 ANQGSEA. There are 12 residues in the CDR3. Patients were excluded because of uncontrolled infection, other autoimmune disease, pregnancy or lactation. In its sample, this clonotype was seen many times. What it binds is unknown. Amplification targeted TCR beta CDR3 regions from RNA transcripts. Primed by the HTBI set, a first-round RT-PCR was run on the TCR CDR3. Via MiXCR, TCRdb re-called the multiplex PCR reads, giving one row per CDR3 protein. The sample has roughly 560,000 distinct CDR3 sequences; about 15% are singletons. The study's findings and limits: Most thyroid-expanded clonotypes above 0.001 were also found in blood.

The chain uses TRBV29-1 and TRBJ1-1, with D unclear. Sequencing used blood. This clonotype was sampled from a woman between 40 and 55 years old with Graves' ophthalmopathy. Here the CDR3 reads CSVEDLATEAFF. Here the CDR3 DNA reads TGCAGCGTTGAAGACTTGGCGACTGAAGCTTTCTTT.